The T cell receptor beta chain described here comes from a study of T cells after yellow fever vaccination (dated by TCRdb to about 2019). Turning to the overall study: The SMART-Seq v4 Ultra Low Input RNA kit was used to prepare libraries from fractions with low cell numbers. To follow T-cell clones before and after both primary and booster YFV17D yellow fever vaccination, bulk TCR alpha and beta repertoires underwent longitudinal sequencing. Two healthy male donors made up the cohort, one aged 18 to 30 years and the other aged 30 to 40 years. Blood samples were taken at several timepoints before and after primary and secondary immunization, and bulk PBMC replicates and cell subsets were isolated.

From the germline V gene, CDR1 is SGHTA and CDR2 is FQGNSA. Measured from the cysteine to the phenylalanine, the CDR3 is 16 residues long. The kept DNA is CDR3 alone, 48 bases in frame from the first base. Trimming accounts for 1 base at V and 5 bases at J, while the number of junction bases matched to no gene is 7. What the study reported, not specific to this receptor: A small share of clonotypes occurred in both CD4 and CD8 compartments, likely arising from convergent recombination. Compared with the primary T-cell response, the secondary T-cell response was weaker but faster, peaking on day 5 rather than day 15. FACS-sorted repertoires could contain abundant contaminating clonotypes from the bulk population, so computational filtering was required. The study included only two donors, which limits how far the findings can be generalized. After the booster, most clones that had expanded after primary vaccination were detected again (approximately 95% of CD4 and roughly 86% of CD8), suggesting broad maintenance of memory.

Note on this clonotype: The antigen it recognizes is unknown. Per-base quality was not reported, and no clone a single base away is much larger than it.

In light of the paper, this sample's treatment or condition label describes: live attenuated yellow fever vaccine strain. At each blood-draw timepoint, two biological replicates of bulk PBMCs were obtained. A standard Ficoll-Paque protocol was used to isolate PBMCs from peripheral blood. TriZol was used to extract RNA from bulk PBMCs, CD4 and CD8 fractions, and dextramer-positive and dextramer-negative fractions. TCR cDNA was synthesized by 5'RACE template switching, which introduced a universal primer site and unique molecular identifiers. Priming for cDNA synthesis came from both the TCR alpha and TCR beta constant segments. Library amplification used two PCR steps, and the second PCR step added sample barcodes and sequencing adapters. Sequencing of libraries was performed on Illumina HiSeq 2500 (2x100 bp) or NovaSeq (2x150 bp). Regarding the original processing steps: Demultiplexing of reads and collapsing into UMI consensus sequences were performed with MIGEC, and V(D)J alignment was carried out with MiXCR. Vaccine-responding clonotypes were identified with edgeR using replicate PBMC samples, with FDR below 0.01 and a log2 fold change above 5 up to day 15 being required. Each bulk clonotype was labeled CD4 or CD8 based on which sequenced repertoire, CD4 or CD8, contained the clonotype at higher abundance. Through fastp at Q25 and MiXCR, TCRdb rebuilt clones from the public reads, retaining in-frame beta chains. Identical CDR3 proteins give one entry, which carries the most common genes and DNA. It is TCRdb's table, rather than the study itself, that gives the V and J calls and clone size. This sample lists 450,000 to 550,000 distinct CDR3 sequences; 21% were detected once. The ten largest clonotypes hold less than 20% of the sample.

The chain is assembled from TRBV7-2 and TRBJ2-5, and TRBD2 aligns with 10 junction nucleotides. The origin of this receptor is a man aged 18 to 35 who received the YFV17D yellow fever vaccine. The sequenced sample was PBMCs, obtained approximately 22 days after the first yellow fever vaccination. The sequence in DNA is TGTGCCAGCAGCTTAGGCATAGCGGGGGGCTGGGAGACCCAGTACTTC. Its amino acids are CASSLGIAGGWETQYF.